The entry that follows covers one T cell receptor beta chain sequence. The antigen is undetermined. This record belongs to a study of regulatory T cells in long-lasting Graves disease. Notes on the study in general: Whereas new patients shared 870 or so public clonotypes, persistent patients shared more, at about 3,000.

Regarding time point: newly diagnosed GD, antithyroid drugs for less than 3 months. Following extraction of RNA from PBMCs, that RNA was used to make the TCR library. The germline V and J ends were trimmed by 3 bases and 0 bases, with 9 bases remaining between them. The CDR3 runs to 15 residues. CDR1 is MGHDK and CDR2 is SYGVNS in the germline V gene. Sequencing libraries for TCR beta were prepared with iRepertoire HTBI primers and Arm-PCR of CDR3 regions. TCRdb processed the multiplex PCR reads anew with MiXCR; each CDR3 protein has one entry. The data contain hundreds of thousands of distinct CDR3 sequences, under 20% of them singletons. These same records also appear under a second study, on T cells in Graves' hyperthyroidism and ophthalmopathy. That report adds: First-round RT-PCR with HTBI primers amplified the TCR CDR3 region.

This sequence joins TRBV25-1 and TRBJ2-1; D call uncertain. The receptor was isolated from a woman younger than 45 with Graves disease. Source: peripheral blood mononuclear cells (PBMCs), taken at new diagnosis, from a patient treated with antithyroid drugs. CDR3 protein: CASSDARSSYNEQFF. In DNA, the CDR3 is TGTGCCAGCAGTGATGCCCGGAGCTCCTACAATGAGCAGTTCTTC.